Below are 16 T cell receptor beta chains sequenced from a single sample in a study of blood T cell repertoires in COVID-19. TCRdb's table, derived via immunoSEQ multiplex PCR, lists solely in-frame clones and lacks some. The table lists 250,000 to 350,000 clones, just under 90% of them singletons. The sequenced sample was peripheral blood. The receptors were gathered from a woman between 45 and 60 years old with COVID-19, enrolled during active disease.

The V gene is TRBV19, the J gene TRBJ1-4, with 10 bases lining up with TRBD1. The CDR3 loop spans 16 amino acids. The trim removed 7 bases at V and 5 bases at J, leaving 10 bases unmatched. From germline, CDR1 is LNHDA and CDR2 SQIVND (reference sequence). The CDR3 bases are TGTGCCAGTACCGGGACAGGGGCCATAACCAATGAAAAACTGTTTTTT. Translation: CASTGTGAITNEKLFF. The complete variable domain, with remaining parts taken from reference TRBV19 and TRBJ1-4, reads DGGITQSPKYLFRKEGQNVTLSCEQNLNHDAMYWYRQDPGQGLRLIYYSQIVNDFQKGDIAEGYSVSREKKESFPLTVTSAQKNPTAFYLCASTGTGAITNEKLFFGSGTQLSVL.

This clone appeared many times. J is TRBJ1-1 and V is TRBV4-3; D uncertain. Trimming took off 5 bases at V and 1 base at J, with 11 bases between the two ends. The CDR3 sequence is 14 residues long. CDR1 LGHNA and CDR2 YSLEER come from the germline V gene. CDR3 in DNA: TGCGCCAGCAGCGTGGGAGTTGGGAACACTGAAGCTTTCTTT. As protein: CASSVGVGNTEAFF.

The chain recombines TRBV7-9 with TRBJ2-7; 7 bases fit TRBD1. Trimming took 5 bases from V and 3 from J; bases not matched to a gene: 10. Per germline, CDR1 SEHNR and CDR2 FQNEAQ (reference sequence). This CDR3 is built from 15 residues. CDR3 sequence: CASSPVQGVRYEQYF. The CDR3 coding sequence is TGTGCCAGCAGCCCTGTGCAGGGGGTTCGCTACGAGCAGTACTTC.

The V call is TRBV7-2, the J call TRBJ2-5; D perhaps matches TRBD2 (6 bases). CDR1 and CDR2 from the germline V gene are SGHTA and FQGNSA. V shed 5 bases and J shed 1 base, with 11 bases lying between them. This CDR3 comprises 14 residues. CDR3 loop: CASSHYGSQETQYF. For the CDR3, the DNA is TGTGCCAGCAGCCACTACGGGAGCCAAGAGACCCAGTACTTC.

The chain carries TRBV7-2 and TRBJ2-1, with 11 bases aligning to TRBD1. The junction had 3 bases not matched to a gene; V was cut back by 6 bases and J by 5 bases. Germline assignment: CDR1 SGHTA and CDR2 FQGNSA. The CDR3 contains 14 residues. The CDR3 DNA is TGTGCCAGCAGGGGACAGGGGGACCACAATGAGCAGTTCTTC. Translated: CASRGQGDHNEQFF.

V gene TRBV30 combines with J gene TRBJ1-1; D gene ambiguous. The ends were cut back, 3 bases at V and 6 bases at J, with 11 bases in the middle. Germline-derived CDR1 and CDR2 are GTSNPN and SVGIG (reference sequence). The CDR3 has 12 residues. The CDR3 sequence is CAWSSQFSEAFF. CDR3 nucleotide sequence: TGTGCCTGGAGCTCCCAGTTCTCTGAAGCTTTCTTT.

CDR3 DNA: TGTGCCAGCAGCTTAGTACAGCTTGGAAACACCATATATTTT. This translates into CASSLVQLGNTIYF. V is TRBV7-9 and J is TRBJ1-3; D gene ambiguous. V was pared by 1 base and J by 3 bases, with 7 bases between. CDR1 SEHNR and CDR2 FQNEAQ come from the germline V gene (reference sequence). The CDR3 contains 14 residues.

The chain employs TRBV3-1 (or the pseudogene TRBV3-2) and TRBJ2-1, with 12 bases that match TRBD2. Germline CDR1 is LGHDT and CDR2 is YNNKEL (reference sequence). The junction had 7 bases not matched to a gene; V was cut back by 3 bases and J by 10 bases. This CDR3 is built from 15 residues. CDR3: CASSHLAGGRIEQFF. DNA of the CDR3: TGTGCCAGCAGCCATCTAGCGGGAGGGCGAATCGAGCAGTTCTTC.

The rearrangement links TRBV10-1 to TRBJ2-5, with D possibly being TRBD2 (5 bases). Trimming cost V 1 base and J 3 bases, with 18 bases left between them. CDR1 and CDR2 (germline): WNHNN, SYGVQD (reference sequence). CDR3 size: 17 residues. The CDR3 bases are TGCGCCAGCAGTGAGTGTGGGGAGCTGGAAAGAAAAGAGACCCAGTACTTC. This codes for CASSECGELERKETQYF.

The rearrangement joins TRBV7-7 to TRBJ2-3, with D perhaps TRBD1 (5 bases). The CDR3 spans 14 residues. Trimming took off 2 bases at V and 3 bases at J, with 9 bases between the two ends. Germline CDR1 SSHAT, CDR2 FNYEAQ (reference sequence). This chain's CDR3 is CASSLRPGTDTQYF. CDR3 DNA sequence: TGTGCCAGCAGCTTACGTCCAGGGACAGATACGCAGTATTTT.

J is TRBJ2-1 and V is TRBV5-1, with D possibly TRBD1 on 6 matching bases. Between the trimmed V and J ends, which lost 0 bases and 8 bases, there was a span of 15 bases. The CDR3 has 15 residues. Per the germline V gene, CDR1 is SGHRS and CDR2 is YFSETQ. The CDR3 loop is CASSLDRVSGDEQFF. In DNA, the CDR3 is TGCGCCAGCAGCTTGGACAGGGTCTCGGGCGATGAGCAGTTCTTC.

This chain links TRBV6-5 with TRBJ2-7, with TRBD2 as a possible D gene (5 bases). Trimming pared 7 bases from V and 1 base from J, leaving 11 bases between. The CDR3 has 13 amino acids. The germline V gene has CDR1 MNHEY and CDR2 SVGAGI. The CDR3 spells CASTRGVSYEQYF. The CDR3, as DNA: TGTGCCAGCACCCGGGGTGTATCCTACGAGCAGTACTTC.

The CDR3 nucleotides read TGTGCCAGCAGCCCTCGACAGGGATCCTACAATGAGCAGTTCTTC. It yields the protein CASSPRQGSYNEQFF. The rearrangement joins TRBV7-9 to TRBJ2-1, with 7 bases aligning to TRBD1. J lost 1 base, V lost 5 bases, and 5 bases had no gene match. This CDR3 has 15 residues. In germline, CDR1 is SEHNR, CDR2 FQNEAQ (reference sequence).

This chain joins TRBV15 and TRBJ2-7, with D perhaps matching TRBD1 (5 bases). CDR3 size: 14 residues. V lost 0 bases and J 2 bases, leaving 8 bases between the germline ends. Germline lookup yields CDR1 LNHNV and CDR2 YYDKDF (reference sequence). CDR3 DNA: TGTGCCACCAGCAGAGATCAGGGTGCCTACGAGCAGTACTTC. This encodes CATSRDQGAYEQYF.

The chain is built from TRBV3-1 (or the pseudogene TRBV3-2) and TRBJ2-1; 9 nucleotides align to TRBD2. Germline values: CDR1 LGHDT, CDR2 YNNKEL (reference sequence). The V gene end was trimmed by 4 bases and the J gene end by 6 bases; junction bases not matched to a gene: 13. The CDR3 contains 17 residues. The CDR3, as DNA: TGTGCCAGCAGCCGGAACCTGGCGGGAGGGTATTTCAATGAGCAGTTCTTC. The encoded protein is CASSRNLAGGYFNEQFF.

The CDR3 region has the DNA TGTGCCTGGAGTAGACTCGACCCCTTAGCAGATACGCAGTATTTT. Amino acids: CAWSRLDPLADTQYF. V gene TRBV30 combines with J gene TRBJ2-3; D gene ambiguous. The CDR3 runs 15 residues. Between the trimmed V and J ends, which lost 2 bases and 4 bases, there was a span of 16 bases. Germline assignment: CDR1 GTSNPN and CDR2 SVGIG (reference sequence).